The rows below give T cell receptor beta chains drawn from one sample of a study of blood T cell repertoires in COVID-19. The method was immunoSEQ multiplex PCR; TCRdb's version includes in-frame clones alone and lacks a portion of them. Of about 250,000 clones in the sample, about 89% were seen once. Sequencing was done on a sample of peripheral blood. These receptors came from a woman in her fifties or sixties who had recovered from COVID-19. CDR3s include the opening cysteine and the closing phenylalanine or tryptophan. D genes are given only for firm matches. Only some rows state a clone size, as once, few, many or a class for expanded clones.

D gene: .
clone size: .
V gene: TRBV6-1
J gene: TRBJ1-5
CDR3 length: 14
CDR3 DNA: TGTGCCAGCAGTGAAGGGACTTGGAGTCAGCCCCAGCATTTT
CDR3 protein: CASSEGTWSQPQHF

D gene: TRBD2
clone size: .
V gene: TRBV5-1
J gene: TRBJ2-6
CDR3 length: 15
CDR3 DNA: TGCGCCAGCAGCCCTAGCGGGGTGGGGGCCAACGTCCTGACTTTC
CDR3 protein: CASSPSGVGANVLTF

D gene: .
clone size: .
V gene: TRBV29-1
J gene: TRBJ1-2
CDR3 length: 14
CDR3 DNA: TGCAGCGTCCATTCCGACAGGCGGATCTATGGCTACACCTTC
CDR3 protein: CSVHSDRRIYGYTF

D gene: .
clone size: few
V gene: TRBV5-1
J gene: TRBJ1-5
CDR3 length: 13
CDR3 DNA: TGCGCCAGCAGCTTGGATGCGGAGCAGCCCCAGCATTTT
CDR3 protein: CASSLDAEQPQHF

D gene: TRBD1
clone size: .
V gene: TRBV27
J gene: TRBJ2-7
CDR3 length: 13
CDR3 DNA: TGTGCCAGCAGCCCGGACAGGAGGTTCGAGCAGTACTTC
CDR3 protein: CASSPDRRFEQYF

D gene: TRBD2
clone size: once
V gene: TRBV10-3
J gene: TRBJ2-5
CDR3 length: 16
CDR3 DNA: TGTGCCATCAGTTCAACTAGCGGGGGTTGGCAAGAGACCCAGTACTTC
CDR3 protein: CAISSTSGGWQETQYF

D gene: TRBD2
clone size: once
V gene: TRBV2
J gene: TRBJ2-1
CDR3 length: 15
CDR3 DNA: TGTGCCAGCAGCCTTAGCGGGGGGGGATGGGATGAGCAGTTCTTC
CDR3 protein: CASSLSGGGWDEQFF

D gene: .
clone size: .
V gene: TRBV12-3/TRBV12-4
J gene: TRBJ2-5
CDR3 length: 13
CDR3 DNA: TGTGCCAGCAGTTTAGGGCCGCTCGAGACCCAGTACTTC
CDR3 protein: CASSLGPLETQYF

D gene: .
clone size: .
V gene: TRBV28
J gene: TRBJ1-4
CDR3 length: 15
CDR3 DNA: TGTGCCAGCAGTTCCCGGGGGTTCCTTAATGAAAAACTGTTTTTT
CDR3 protein: CASSSRGFLNEKLFF

D gene: .
clone size: .
V gene: TRBV7-2
J gene: TRBJ2-7
CDR3 length: 14
CDR3 DNA: TGTGCCAGCAGCCCGGGGAGGATTCCCTACGAGCAGTACTTC
CDR3 protein: CASSPGRIPYEQYF

D gene: TRBD2
clone size: .
V gene: TRBV6-2/TRBV6-3
J gene: TRBJ2-5
CDR3 length: 17
CDR3 DNA: TGTGCCAGCAGTTCTACTACTAGCGGGGGGACCCAAGAGACCCAGTACTTC
CDR3 protein: CASSSTTSGGTQETQYF

D gene: .
clone size: .
V gene: TRBV9
J gene: TRBJ2-1
CDR3 length: 14
CDR3 DNA: TGTGCCAGCAGCGTTGCGGTCTCCTACAATGAGCAGTTCTTC
CDR3 protein: CASSVAVSYNEQFF

D gene: TRBD2
clone size: few
V gene: TRBV7-9
J gene: TRBJ2-5
CDR3 length: 16
CDR3 DNA: TGTGCCAGCAGCTCGGGACTAGCGGGGGGGCAAGAGACCCAGTACTTC
CDR3 protein: CASSSGLAGGQETQYF

D gene: .
clone size: .
V gene: TRBV24-1
J gene: TRBJ2-3
CDR3 length: 13
CDR3 DNA: TGTGCCACGAAGGGGCTTAGCACAGATACGCAGTATTTT
CDR3 protein: CATKGLSTDTQYF

D gene: TRBD1
clone size: few
V gene: TRBV7-9
J gene: TRBJ2-7
CDR3 length: 14
CDR3 DNA: TGTGCCAGCAGCCCCGGACAGGGGGCGCGGGAGCAGTACTTC
CDR3 protein: CASSPGQGAREQYF

D gene: TRBD1
clone size: .
V gene: TRBV10-3
J gene: TRBJ2-7
CDR3 length: 14
CDR3 DNA: TGTGCCACCAGGGGGGACAGGGGGACCTACGAGCAGTACTTC
CDR3 protein: CATRGDRGTYEQYF

D gene: TRBD1
clone size: .
V gene: TRBV7-3
J gene: TRBJ1-3
CDR3 length: 16
CDR3 DNA: TGTGCCAGCAGCCATGACAGGGGGCCCTCTGGAAACACCATATATTTT
CDR3 protein: CASSHDRGPSGNTIYF

D gene: TRBD1
clone size: many
V gene: TRBV5-1
J gene: TRBJ1-1
CDR3 length: 13
CDR3 DNA: TGCGCCAGCTGCTACTCGGACAGGACTGAAGCTTTCTTT
CDR3 protein: CASCYSDRTEAFF